A single sample gave rise to the 26 T cell receptor beta chains below, sequenced in a study of shared clonotypes between healthy human individuals. Generated by immunoSEQ multiplex PCR, the TCRdb table keeps only in-frame clones and is missing some. The sample has some 2,100,000 clones, approximately 96% seen once. Sample: naive CD4+ T cells sorted from blood. Documented subset: CD45RA+ positively selected. All receptors come from a man aged 18 to 30 in good health.

This chain joins TRBV5-8 and TRBJ1-5; the D gene is possibly TRBD1 (6 bases). This CDR3 region has 16 residues. CDR1 and CDR2 (germline): SGHTS, YDEGEE. Trimming left V 4 bases short and J 1 base short, with 15 bases between. The CDR3 DNA is TGTGCCAGCAGCGACTACAGGGTGGGAAGCAATCAGCCCCAGCATTTT. Translating it yields CASSDYRVGSNQPQHF.

The chain uses TRBV4-3 and TRBJ2-3; 9 bases line up with TRBD2. Germline trimming cut 0 bases from V and 4 bases from J; bases unmatched to any gene: 2. Germline CDR1 is LGHNA and CDR2 is YSLEER. The CDR3 consists of 15 residues. The CDR3 sequence: CASSQEQREADTQYF. CDR3 in DNA: TGCGCCAGCAGCCAAGAGCAGCGGGAGGCAGATACGCAGTATTTT.

The chain recombines TRBV5-4 with TRBJ2-3, with 9 nucleotides matching TRBD1. The CDR3 consists of 16 residues. V trimming: 2 bases; J trimming: 2 bases; junction bases outside the gene matches: 6. The V gene's germline CDR1 is SGHNT and CDR2 YYREEE (reference sequence). This CDR3 is CASSLGTGSTTDTQYF. CDR3 DNA sequence: TGTGCCAGCAGCTTAGGGACAGGGAGCACCACAGATACGCAGTATTTT.

The chain uses TRBV30 and TRBJ1-1; D is undetermined. The CDR3 runs to 12 residues. CDR1 is GTSNPN and CDR2 is SVGIG in the germline V gene (reference sequence). The V end lost 4 bases, the J end lost 5 bases, and 11 bases lay between the germline ends. Here the CDR3 reads CAWNLGQTEAFF. The CDR3 bases are TGTGCCTGGAACTTAGGGCAAACTGAAGCTTTCTTT.

This clone came up a few times. This rearrangement joins TRBV29-1 to TRBJ2-7; D gene ambiguous. This CDR3 spans 12 amino acids. The germline CDR1 and CDR2 sequences are SQVTM and ANQGSEA. V lost 7 bases to trimming and J lost 2 bases, with 12 bases between them. The chain's CDR3 is CSALDVAYEQYF. The CDR3 DNA follows: TGCAGCGCTCTTGACGTAGCCTACGAGCAGTACTTC.

The V call is TRBV6-6, the J call TRBJ1-2, with TRBD1 as a possible D gene (5 bases). Germline V gene sequence: CDR1 MNHNY, CDR2 SVGAGI (reference sequence). The CDR3 consists of 15 residues. Between the trimmed V and J ends, which lost 0 bases and 2 bases, there was a span of 10 bases. The CDR3 DNA reads TGTGCCAGCAGTTACTCGATGGGACGAAACTATGGCTACACCTTC. Translating gives CASSYSMGRNYGYTF.

This rearrangement joins TRBV19 to TRBJ1-6; 8 bases are a match to TRBD1. V shed 4 bases and J 7 bases; nucleotides not matched to a gene: 6. The CDR3 spans 15 residues. Germline assignment: CDR1 LNHDA and CDR2 SQIVND (reference sequence). This CDR3 reads CASSTDRGENSPLHF. The CDR3 nucleotides are TGTGCCAGTAGTACCGACAGGGGTGAAAATTCACCCCTCCACTTT.

CDR3 sequence (DNA): TGTGCCATCAGTGTTAACGGGGGCTTTGGGCAGTTCTTC. Translation gives CAISVNGGFGQFF. This chain joins TRBV10-3 and TRBJ2-1; D could derive from TRBD1 or TRBD2 (6 bases each). The CDR3 is made up of 13 amino acids. V lost 4 bases to trimming and J lost 12 bases, with 16 bases between them. Germline values: CDR1 ENHRY, CDR2 SYGVKD.

The chain employs TRBV2 and TRBJ1-2; D gene unclear. V was clipped by 0 bases and J by 5 bases, with 13 bases between them. The CDR3 runs 15 residues. Germline values: CDR1 SNHLY, CDR2 FYNNEI. Written as DNA, the CDR3 is TGTGCCAGCAGTGAAGCGTGGCAGTCAGCTTATGGCTACACCTTC. Its translation: CASSEAWQSAYGYTF. The whole variable domain, remainder taken from reference TRBV2 and TRBJ1-2, is EPEVTQTPSHQVTQMGQEVILRCVPISNHLYFYWYRQILGQKVEFLVSFYNNEISEKSEIFDDQFSVERPDGSNFTLKIRSTKLEDSAMYFCASSEAWQSAYGYTFGSGTRLTVV.

V and J are TRBV6-6 and TRBJ2-7; 7 bases are shared with TRBD2. After removal of 6 bases from V and 0 bases from J, the junction contained 11 bases not matched to a gene. The germline CDR1 and CDR2 sequences are MNHNY and SVGAGI (reference sequence). This CDR3 contains 16 residues. DNA of the CDR3: TGTGCCAGCAGGGACTCGGGACTACCAACCTCCTACGAGCAGTACTTC. This sequence encodes CASRDSGLPTSYEQYF.

This clone was detected once. Different DNA sequences within this sample yield the same CDR3. The chain joins TRBV9 to TRBJ1-4; D gene ambiguous. The V gene's germline CDR1 is SGDLS and CDR2 YYNGEE. CDR3 size: 15 residues. V lost 0 bases, J lost 0 bases, and 6 bases lay in between. The CDR3 nucleotides are TGTGCCAGCAGCGTAGAGGGAGCAACTAATGAAAAACTGTTTTTT. Its translation: CASSVEGATNEKLFF.

The rearrangement joins TRBV6-1 to TRBJ2-5, with D possibly matching TRBD1 (5 bases). This CDR3 spans 13 amino acids. Germline V gene sequence: CDR1 MNHNS, CDR2 SASEGT. V was pared by 6 bases and J by 1 base, with 9 bases between. CDR3 protein: CASRWGSQETQYF. The CDR3 DNA follows: TGTGCCAGCAGGTGGGGCAGCCAAGAGACCCAGTACTTC.

V and J are TRBV6-5 and TRBJ1-2; the D gene is possibly TRBD1 (5 bases). The germline CDR1 and CDR2 sequences are MNHEY and SVGAGI. The CDR3 has 14 amino acids. Trimming cost V 2 bases and J 8 bases, with 15 bases left between them. As DNA, the CDR3 is TGTGCCAGCAGTTACGACGGACACACCGTCGGCTACACCTTC. Encoded protein: CASSYDGHTVGYTF.

DNA for the CDR3: TGCGCCAGCAGCCAAGGCGTGGGACGCGACGATGAGCAGTTCTTC. It codes for CASSQGVGRDDEQFF. This sequence joins TRBV4-3 and TRBJ2-1; D possibly uses TRBD1 or TRBD2 (5 bases each). Germline loops: CDR1 LGHNA, CDR2 YSLEER. There are 15 residues in the CDR3. Trimming removed 1 base at V and 8 bases at J, with 15 bases between.

On this clone: Other nucleotide sequences in the sample specify the same CDR3. The rearrangement uses TRBV4-3 and TRBJ1-5; D gene ambiguous. Germline V CDR1 and CDR2: LGHNA, YSLEER. Deletions cut 0 bases from V and 4 bases from J, with 4 bases between. The CDR3 spans 13 residues. The chain's CDR3 is CASSQDVNQPQHF. CDR3 nucleotides: TGCGCCAGCAGCCAAGACGTAAATCAGCCCCAGCATTTT.

For this clone: Other DNA sequences in this specimen translate into the identical CDR3. This chain links TRBV27 with TRBJ2-7; 8 nucleotides match TRBD1. Looked up from germline, CDR1 is MNHEY and CDR2 is SMNVEV (reference sequence). V gave up 3 bases and J gave up 2 bases; unmatched junction bases: 6. This CDR3 is 15 amino acids long. The CDR3 region is CASSLSGQGPYEQYF. The CDR3 nucleotides are TGTGCCAGCAGTTTGTCTGGACAGGGACCCTACGAGCAGTACTTC.

The genes are TRBV4-1 and TRBJ2-2; no clear D gene. This CDR3 contains 13 residues. CDR1 is MGHRA and CDR2 is YSYEKL in the germline V gene. The V end lost 6 bases, the J end lost 6 bases, and 11 bases lay between the germline ends. Here the CDR3 DNA reads TGCGCCAGCAGGACGAGCTGGGCCGGGGAGCTGTTTTTT. Amino acid sequence: CASRTSWAGELFF.

The V call is TRBV20-1, the J call TRBJ1-2; unclear D gene. The CDR3 contains 10 residues. Germline V CDR1 and CDR2: DFQATT, SNEGSKA (reference sequence). V was trimmed by 4 bases and J by 2 bases, leaving 2 bases between them. The DNA of the CDR3 is TGCAGTGCTATGAACTATGGCTACACCTTC. This translates into CSAMNYGYTF.

The chain couples TRBV15 to TRBJ2-7; no firm D call. Trimming shortened V by 2 bases and J by 3 bases, and 11 bases separated the two germline ends. The CDR3 is made up of 14 amino acids. CDR1 and CDR2 (germline): LNHNV, YYDKDF (reference sequence). The CDR3 DNA sequence: TGTGCCACCAGCAGACACACAAAGCTCTACGAGCAGTACTTC. Translating gives CATSRHTKLYEQYF.

A single count supports this clone. The chain employs TRBV5-1 and TRBJ2-2, with D possibly being TRBD1 (6 bases). Trimming cost V 5 bases and J 2 bases, with 13 bases left between them. Germline assignment: CDR1 SGHRS and CDR2 YFSETQ. This CDR3 is 15 amino acids long. The CDR3 reads CASRTQGINTGELFF. In DNA form, the CDR3 reads TGCGCCAGCAGGACCCAGGGGATCAACACCGGGGAGCTGTTTTTT.

The count of this clone is one. CDR3 sequence (DNA): TGTGCCAGCAGCACAGGAGGGCAGCCCAATGAGCAGTTCTTC. This encodes CASSTGGQPNEQFF. The chain is built from TRBV4-2 and TRBJ2-1; TRBD2 is a possible D gene (6 bases). The CDR3 consists of 14 residues. Germline CDR1 reads LGHNA; CDR2 reads YNFKEQ. The V end lost 5 bases, the J end lost 6 bases, and 14 bases lay between the germline ends.

This clone occurred once. V usage is TRBV6-5 and J usage is TRBJ2-1; the match to TRBD2 covers 13 bases. This CDR3 has 13 residues. Germline CDR1 and CDR2: MNHEY and SVGAGI. The V and J ends lost 6 bases and 10 bases, in that order; junction bases with no gene match: 3. This CDR3 reads CASRRTSGGEQFF. The DNA for the CDR3 is TGTGCCAGCAGACGGACTAGCGGGGGAGAGCAGTTCTTC.

Comments on this clone: This specimen includes other DNA sequences encoding the same CDR3. The CDR3 nucleotides are TGTGCCTGGAGTGTAACCTCTGGAAACACCATATATTTT. Protein: CAWSVTSGNTIYF. The chain links TRBV30 to TRBJ1-3; no clear D. Trimming removed 0 bases at V and 0 bases at J, with 3 bases between. The CDR3 consists of 13 residues. Germline CDR1 and CDR2: GTSNPN and SVGIG (reference sequence).

The genes are TRBV27 and TRBJ2-6; 8 bases match TRBD1. Germline-derived CDR1 and CDR2 are MNHEY and SMNVEV (reference sequence). The CDR3 contains 16 residues. The junction had 6 bases not matched to a gene; V was cut back by 6 bases and J by 2 bases. In nucleotides, the CDR3 is TGTGCCAGCAGCGGACAGGGCCAAGCTGGGGCCAACGTCCTGACTTTC. It specifies CASSGQGQAGANVLTF.

The genes are TRBV5-1 and TRBJ2-5; 10 nucleotides match TRBD1. After removal of 0 bases from V and 2 bases from J, the junction contained 7 bases not matched to a gene. The germline CDR1 and CDR2 sequences are SGHRS and YFSETQ. The CDR3 runs to 17 residues. CDR3 nucleotides: TGCGCCAGCAGCTTGGCACTGGGGGACAGGGGTCAAGAGACCCAGTACTTC. It specifies CASSLALGDRGQETQYF.

V gene TRBV5-4 combines with J gene TRBJ1-1, with a possible D match to TRBD1 (5 bases). With 1 base removed from V and 5 bases from J, the gap between germline ends came to 21 bases. This CDR3 has 17 amino acids. Germline values: CDR1 SGHNT, CDR2 YYREEE (reference sequence). DNA for the CDR3: TGTGCCAGCAGCTTGCGACTCCCCATGAGGGGCGCGACTGAAGCTTTCTTT. Protein product: CASSLRLPMRGATEAFF.